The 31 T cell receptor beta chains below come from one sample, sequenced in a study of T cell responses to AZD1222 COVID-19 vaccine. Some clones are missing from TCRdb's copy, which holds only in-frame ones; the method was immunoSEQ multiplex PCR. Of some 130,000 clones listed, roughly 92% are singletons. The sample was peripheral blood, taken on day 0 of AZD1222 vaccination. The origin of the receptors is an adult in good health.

The CDR3 spells CASSRVTGEKLFF. CDR3 nucleotide sequence: TGCGCCAGCAGCCGGGTGACAGGTGAAAAACTGTTTTTT. The chain combines TRBV5-1 with TRBJ1-4; tentative D call: TRBD1 (6 bases). CDR1 is SGHRS, CDR2 YFSETQ, per germline. CDR3 length: 13 residues. Trimming stripped 4 bases from V and 7 bases from J, with 11 bases between.

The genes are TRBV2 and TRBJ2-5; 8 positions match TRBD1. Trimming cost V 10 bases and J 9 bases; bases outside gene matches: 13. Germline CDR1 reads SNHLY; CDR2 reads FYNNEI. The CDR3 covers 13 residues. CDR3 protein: CANQTGVTGAQYF. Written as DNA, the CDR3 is TGTGCCAACCAGACAGGGGTAACCGGCGCCCAGTACTTC.

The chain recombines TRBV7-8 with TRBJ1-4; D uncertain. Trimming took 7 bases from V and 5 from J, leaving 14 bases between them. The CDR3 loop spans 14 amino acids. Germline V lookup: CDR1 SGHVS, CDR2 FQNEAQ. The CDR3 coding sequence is TGTGCCAGCATGCAATCGACGGGAAATGAAAAACTGTTTTTT. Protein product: CASMQSTGNEKLFF.

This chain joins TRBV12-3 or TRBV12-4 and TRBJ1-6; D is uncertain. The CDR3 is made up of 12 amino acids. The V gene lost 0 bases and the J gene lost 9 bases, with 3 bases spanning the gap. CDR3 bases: TGTGCCAGCAGTTTAGCCAGTTCACCCCTCCACTTT. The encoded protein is CASSLASSPLHF.

The CDR3 bases are TGTGCCAGCAGCCCCGGCAGGACTAGCGGGGGCCGGAATACGCAGTATTTT. The encoded protein is CASSPGRTSGGRNTQYF. The chain links TRBV4-2 to TRBJ2-3; TRBD2 matches at 13 bases. The CDR3 covers 17 residues. The germline CDR1 and CDR2 sequences are LGHNA and YNFKEQ. V lost 4 bases and J lost 7; bases outside the gene matches: 11.

CDR3 in DNA: TGCGCCAGCAGCTTCAACCGGCAGAGGGACGTTCAGCCCCAGCATTTT. Amino acids: CASSFNRQRDVQPQHF. The chain uses TRBV5-1 and TRBJ1-5; maybe TRBD1 (5 bases). Germline values: CDR1 SGHRS, CDR2 YFSETQ. The V gene lost 2 bases and the J gene lost 6 bases, with 18 bases spanning the gap. CDR3 length equals 16 residues.

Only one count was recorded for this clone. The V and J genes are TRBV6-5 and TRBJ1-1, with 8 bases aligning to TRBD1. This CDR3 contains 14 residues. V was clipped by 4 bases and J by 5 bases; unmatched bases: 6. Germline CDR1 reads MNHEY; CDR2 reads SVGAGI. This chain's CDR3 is CASSSMTGATEAFF. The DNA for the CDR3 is TGTGCCAGCAGTTCCATGACAGGGGCGACTGAAGCTTTCTTT.

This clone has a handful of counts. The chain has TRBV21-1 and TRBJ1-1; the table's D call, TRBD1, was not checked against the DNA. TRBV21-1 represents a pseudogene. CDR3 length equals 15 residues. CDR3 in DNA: TGTGCCAGCAGCAAATCGGGACATCAAGCGCCTGAAGCTTTCTTT. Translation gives CASSKSGHQAPEAFF.

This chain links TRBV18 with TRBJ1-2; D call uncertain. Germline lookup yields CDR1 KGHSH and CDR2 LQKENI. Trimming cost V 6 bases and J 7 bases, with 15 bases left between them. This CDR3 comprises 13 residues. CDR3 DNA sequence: TGTGCCAGCTCTCCCCTGGACGGCAGTGGCTACACCTTC. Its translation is CASSPLDGSGYTF.

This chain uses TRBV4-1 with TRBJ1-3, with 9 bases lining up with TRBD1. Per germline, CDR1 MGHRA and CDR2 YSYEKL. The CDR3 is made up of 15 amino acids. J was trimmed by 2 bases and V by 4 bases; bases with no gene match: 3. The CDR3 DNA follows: TGCGCCAGCAGCCGGACAGGGGCGACTGGAAACACCATATATTTT. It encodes CASSRTGATGNTIYF.

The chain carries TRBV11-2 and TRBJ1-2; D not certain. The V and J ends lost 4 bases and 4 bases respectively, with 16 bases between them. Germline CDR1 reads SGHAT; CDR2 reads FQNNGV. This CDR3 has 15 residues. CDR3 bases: TGTGCCAGCAGCTGGGAAGGGAGCAGGAGCTATGGCTACACCTTC. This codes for CASSWEGSRSYGYTF.

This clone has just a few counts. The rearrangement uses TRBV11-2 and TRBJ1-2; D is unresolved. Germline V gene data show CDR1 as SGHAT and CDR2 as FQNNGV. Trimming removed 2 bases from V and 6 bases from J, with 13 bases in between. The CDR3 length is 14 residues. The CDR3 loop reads CASSLYNGVDGYTF. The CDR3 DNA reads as TGTGCCAGCAGCTTATATAACGGCGTAGATGGCTACACCTTC.

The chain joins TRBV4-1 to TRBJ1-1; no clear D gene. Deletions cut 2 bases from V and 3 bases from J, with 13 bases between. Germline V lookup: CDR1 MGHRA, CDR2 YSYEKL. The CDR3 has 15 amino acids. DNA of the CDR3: TGCGCCAGCAGCCAATCGGCAGCCCGGGACACTGAAGCTTTCTTT. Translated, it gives CASSQSAARDTEAFF.

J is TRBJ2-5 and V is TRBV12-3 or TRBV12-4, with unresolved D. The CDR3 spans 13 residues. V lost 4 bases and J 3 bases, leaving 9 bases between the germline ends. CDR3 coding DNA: TGTGCCAGCAGTTGGGATAGCAAAGAGACCCAGTACTTC. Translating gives CASSWDSKETQYF.

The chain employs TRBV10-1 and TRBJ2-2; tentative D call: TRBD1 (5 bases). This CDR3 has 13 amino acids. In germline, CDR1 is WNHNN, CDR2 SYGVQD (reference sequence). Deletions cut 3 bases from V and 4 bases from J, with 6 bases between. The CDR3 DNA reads TGCGCCAGCAGTGACAGGGTCACCGGGGAGCTGTTTTTT. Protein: CASSDRVTGELFF.

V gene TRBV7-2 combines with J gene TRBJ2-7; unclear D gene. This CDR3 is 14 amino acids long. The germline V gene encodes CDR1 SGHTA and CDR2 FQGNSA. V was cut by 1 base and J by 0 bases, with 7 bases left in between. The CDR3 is CASSLGVNSYEQYF. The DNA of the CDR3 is TGTGCCAGCAGCTTAGGGGTCAACTCCTACGAGCAGTACTTC.

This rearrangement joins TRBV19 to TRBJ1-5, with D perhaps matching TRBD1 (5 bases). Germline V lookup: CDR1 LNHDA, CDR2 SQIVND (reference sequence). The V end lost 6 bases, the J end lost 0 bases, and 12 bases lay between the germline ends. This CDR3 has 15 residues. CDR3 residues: CASSRRVYSNQPQHF. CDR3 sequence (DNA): TGTGCCAGTAGCCGCAGGGTTTATAGCAATCAGCCCCAGCATTTT.

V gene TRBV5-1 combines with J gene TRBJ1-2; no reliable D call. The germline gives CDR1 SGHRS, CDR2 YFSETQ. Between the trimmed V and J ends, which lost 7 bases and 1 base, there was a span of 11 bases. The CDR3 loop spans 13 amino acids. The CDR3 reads CASHHLGNYGYTF. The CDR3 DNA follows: TGCGCCAGCCACCATTTGGGTAACTATGGCTACACCTTC.

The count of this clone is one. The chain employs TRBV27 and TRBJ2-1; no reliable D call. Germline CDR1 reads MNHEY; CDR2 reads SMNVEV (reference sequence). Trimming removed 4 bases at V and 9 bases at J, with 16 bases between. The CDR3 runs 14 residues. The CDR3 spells CASSSLGPRLEQFF. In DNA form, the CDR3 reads TGTGCCAGCAGTTCTCTAGGCCCTCGACTTGAGCAGTTCTTC.

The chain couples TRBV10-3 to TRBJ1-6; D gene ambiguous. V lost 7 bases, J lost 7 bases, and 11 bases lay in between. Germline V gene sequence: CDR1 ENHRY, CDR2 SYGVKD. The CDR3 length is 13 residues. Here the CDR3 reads CAITPLLNSPLHF. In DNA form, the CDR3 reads TGTGCCATCACCCCTTTACTGAATTCACCCCTCCACTTT.

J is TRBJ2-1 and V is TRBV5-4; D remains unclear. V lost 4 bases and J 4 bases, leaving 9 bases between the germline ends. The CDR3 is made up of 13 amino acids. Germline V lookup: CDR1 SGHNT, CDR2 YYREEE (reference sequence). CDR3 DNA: TGTGCCAGCAGCGGGGAAGAATACAATGAGCAGTTCTTC. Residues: CASSGEEYNEQFF.

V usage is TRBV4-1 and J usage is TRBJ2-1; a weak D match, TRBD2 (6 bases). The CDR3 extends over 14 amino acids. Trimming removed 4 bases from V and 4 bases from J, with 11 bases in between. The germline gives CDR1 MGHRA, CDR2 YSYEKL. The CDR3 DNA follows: TGCGCCAGCAGCCCACCGGGAGCATACAATGAGCAGTTCTTC. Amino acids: CASSPPGAYNEQFF.

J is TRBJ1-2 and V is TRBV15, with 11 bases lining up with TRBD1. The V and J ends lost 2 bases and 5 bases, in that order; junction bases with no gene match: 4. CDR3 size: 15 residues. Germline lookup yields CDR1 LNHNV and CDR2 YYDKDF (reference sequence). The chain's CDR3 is CATSRPDRGRYGYTF. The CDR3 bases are TGTGCCACCAGCAGACCGGACAGGGGGCGATATGGCTACACCTTC. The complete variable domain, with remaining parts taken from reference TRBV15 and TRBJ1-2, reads DAMVIQNPRYQVTQFGKPVTLSCSQTLNHNVMYWYQQKSSQAPKLLFHYYDKDFNNEADTPDNFQSRRPNTSFCFLDIRSPGLGDTAMYLCATSRPDRGRYGYTFGSGTRLTVV.

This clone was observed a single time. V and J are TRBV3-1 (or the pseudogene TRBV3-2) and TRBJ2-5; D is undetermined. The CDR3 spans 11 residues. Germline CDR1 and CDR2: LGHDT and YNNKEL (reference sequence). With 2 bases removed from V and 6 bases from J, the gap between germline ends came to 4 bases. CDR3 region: CASSQTKTQYF. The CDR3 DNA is TGTGCCAGCAGCCAAACGAAGACCCAGTACTTC.

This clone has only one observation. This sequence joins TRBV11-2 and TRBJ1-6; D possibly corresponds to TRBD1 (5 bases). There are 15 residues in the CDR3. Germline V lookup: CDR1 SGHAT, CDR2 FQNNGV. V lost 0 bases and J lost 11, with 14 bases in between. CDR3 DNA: TGTGCCAGCAGCTTAGATATGGGGGGACGGCCACCCCTCCACTTT. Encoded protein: CASSLDMGGRPPLHF.

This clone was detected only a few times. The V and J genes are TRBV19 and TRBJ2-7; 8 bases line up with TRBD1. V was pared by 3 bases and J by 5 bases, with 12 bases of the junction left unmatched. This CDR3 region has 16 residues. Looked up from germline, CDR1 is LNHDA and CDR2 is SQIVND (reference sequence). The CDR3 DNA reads TGTGCCAGTAGTATTGAGGTCGGGCAGGGGGCCGACGAGCAGTACTTC. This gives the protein CASSIEVGQGADEQYF.

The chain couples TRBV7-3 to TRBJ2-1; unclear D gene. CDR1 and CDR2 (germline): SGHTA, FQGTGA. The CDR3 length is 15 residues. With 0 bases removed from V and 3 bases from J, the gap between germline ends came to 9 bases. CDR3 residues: CASSLTPTGYNEQFF. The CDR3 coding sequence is TGTGCCAGCAGCTTAACCCCGACTGGCTACAATGAGCAGTTCTTC.

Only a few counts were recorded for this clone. In nucleotides, the CDR3 is TGTGCCTGGAGAGGTCGGCAGTACACCGGGGAGCTGTTTTTT. This codes for CAWRGRQYTGELFF. The rearrangement uses TRBV30 and TRBJ2-2, with D hard to call. V was trimmed by 3 bases and J by 3 bases, leaving 11 bases between them. The CDR3 is 14 amino acids. Germline V lookup: CDR1 GTSNPN, CDR2 SVGIG (reference sequence).

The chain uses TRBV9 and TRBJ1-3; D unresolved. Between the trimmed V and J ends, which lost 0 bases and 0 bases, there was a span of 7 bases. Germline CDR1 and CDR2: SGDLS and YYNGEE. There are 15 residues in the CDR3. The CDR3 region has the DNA TGTGCCAGCAGCGTAGAAGGTAACTCTGGAAACACCATATATTTT. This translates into CASSVEGNSGNTIYF. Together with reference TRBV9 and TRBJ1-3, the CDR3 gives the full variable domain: DSGVTQTPKHLITATGQRVTLRCSPRSGDLSVYWYQQSLDQGLQFLIQYYNGEERAKGNILERFSAQQFPDLHSELNLSSLELGDSALYFCASSVEGNSGNTIYFGEGSWLTVV.

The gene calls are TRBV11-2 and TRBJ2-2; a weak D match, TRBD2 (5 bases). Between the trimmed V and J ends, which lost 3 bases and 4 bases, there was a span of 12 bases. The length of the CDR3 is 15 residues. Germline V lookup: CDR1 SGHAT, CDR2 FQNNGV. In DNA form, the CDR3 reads TGTGCCAGCAGCTTCGCTCTAGCTCGCACCGGGGAGCTGTTTTTT. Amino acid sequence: CASSFALARTGELFF.

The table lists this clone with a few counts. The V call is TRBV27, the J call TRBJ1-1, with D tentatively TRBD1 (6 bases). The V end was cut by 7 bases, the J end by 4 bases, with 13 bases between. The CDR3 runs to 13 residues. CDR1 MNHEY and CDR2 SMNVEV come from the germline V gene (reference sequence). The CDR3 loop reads CASNKARGTEAFF. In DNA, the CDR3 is TGTGCCAGCAACAAGGCCAGGGGCACTGAAGCTTTCTTT.